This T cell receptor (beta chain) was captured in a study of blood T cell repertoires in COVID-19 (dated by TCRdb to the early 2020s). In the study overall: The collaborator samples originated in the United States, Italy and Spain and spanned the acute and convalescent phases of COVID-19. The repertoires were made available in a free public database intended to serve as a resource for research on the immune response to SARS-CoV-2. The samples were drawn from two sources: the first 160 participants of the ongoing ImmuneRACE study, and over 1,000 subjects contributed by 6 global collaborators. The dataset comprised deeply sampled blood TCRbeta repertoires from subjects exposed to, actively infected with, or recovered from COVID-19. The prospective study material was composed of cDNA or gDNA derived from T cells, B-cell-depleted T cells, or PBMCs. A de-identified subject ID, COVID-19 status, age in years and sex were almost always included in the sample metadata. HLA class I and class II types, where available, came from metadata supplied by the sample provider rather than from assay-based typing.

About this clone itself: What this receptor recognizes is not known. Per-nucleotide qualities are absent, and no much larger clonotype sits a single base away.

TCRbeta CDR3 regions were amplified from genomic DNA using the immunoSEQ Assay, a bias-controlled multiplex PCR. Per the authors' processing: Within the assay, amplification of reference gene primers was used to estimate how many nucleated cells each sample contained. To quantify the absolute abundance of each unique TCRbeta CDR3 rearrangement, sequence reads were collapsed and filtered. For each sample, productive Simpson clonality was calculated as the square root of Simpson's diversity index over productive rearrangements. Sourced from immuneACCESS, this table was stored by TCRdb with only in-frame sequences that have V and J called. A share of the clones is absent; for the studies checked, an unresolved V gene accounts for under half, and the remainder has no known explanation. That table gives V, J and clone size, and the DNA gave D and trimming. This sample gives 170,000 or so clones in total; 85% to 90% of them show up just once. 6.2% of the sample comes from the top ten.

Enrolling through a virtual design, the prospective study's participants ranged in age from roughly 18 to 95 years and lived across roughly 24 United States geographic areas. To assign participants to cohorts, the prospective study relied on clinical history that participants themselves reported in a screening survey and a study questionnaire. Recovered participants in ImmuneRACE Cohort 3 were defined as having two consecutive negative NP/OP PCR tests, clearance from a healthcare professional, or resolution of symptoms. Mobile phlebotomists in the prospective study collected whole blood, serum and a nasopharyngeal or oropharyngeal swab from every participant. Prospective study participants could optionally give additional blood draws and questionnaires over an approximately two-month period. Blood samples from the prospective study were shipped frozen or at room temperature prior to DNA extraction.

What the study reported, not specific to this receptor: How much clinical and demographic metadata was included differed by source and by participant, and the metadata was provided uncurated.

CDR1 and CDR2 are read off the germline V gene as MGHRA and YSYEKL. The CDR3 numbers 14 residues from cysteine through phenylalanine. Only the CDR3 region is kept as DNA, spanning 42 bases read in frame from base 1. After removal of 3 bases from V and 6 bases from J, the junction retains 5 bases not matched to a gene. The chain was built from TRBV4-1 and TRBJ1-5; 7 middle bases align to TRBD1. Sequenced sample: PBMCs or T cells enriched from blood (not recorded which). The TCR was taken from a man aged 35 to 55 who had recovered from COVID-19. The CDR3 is CASSQDRMVQPQHF. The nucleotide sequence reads TGCGCCAGCAGCCAGGACAGGATGGTTCAGCCCCAGCATTTT.